This TCR beta chain was retrieved from a study of T cells expressing NK-cell markers. Study-level findings and limits: Dominance of the CD3+CD56-NKG2C+ fraction by these clonotypes also held in several donors.

Germline V gene data show CDR1 as MNHEY and CDR2 as SMNVEV (reference sequence). This CDR3 is 14 amino acids long. As regards this clonotype: The antigen is not known.

One entry per CDR3 protein, without DNA, is what TCRdb gives after re-calling the 5' RACE reads. This sample contains around 140,000 distinct CDR3 sequences. The chain couples TRBV27 to TRBJ2-7; the TCRdb D gene call, TRBD2, has no DNA to confirm it. This receptor was obtained from a man aged 18 to 30 in good health. Sequencing input: blood T cells: a sorted CD56 or NKG2C T cell subset, CD4+ or CD8+ T cells, or bulk PBMC T cells (not recorded which). The CDR3: CASSSGTRAGEQYF.